This T cell receptor beta chain was identified during a study of post-analysis software for immune sequencing data (dated by TCRdb to between 2014 and 2017). Some background on the complete study: The recorded disease courses included relapsing-remitting, secondary progressive and progressive-relapsing multiple sclerosis, and some patients had no subtype annotation. Patient repertoires were compared against roughly 10 previously published healthy control repertoires from donors aged 6 to 25 years. A subset of samples was prepared in parallel using single-end sample barcoding, then pooled and co-amplified after Illumina adapter ligation.

Points on this clonotype: Its binding antigen is unknown. Nothing much larger sits one base from this clone, and base qualities are not available.

The library was prepared using PCR. The instrument was an Illumina HiSeq 2500. To reduce PCR and sequencing biases, unique molecular identifiers were incorporated into the TCR beta cDNA libraries. Every 1 to 10 million input T cells yielded roughly 500,000 cDNA molecules, meaning each molecule approximated one T cell. Patient libraries were prepared and sequenced with the same protocol used for the earlier healthy control dataset. Samples belonging to the same batch were prepared together, multiplexed and sequenced on a shared HiSeq lane. As for the authors' bioinformatics: Raw barcoded reads were processed with MIGEC, discarding single-read molecular identifier groups before consensus assembly and CDR3 extraction. VDJtools was used for post-analysis of the clonotype tables, and diversity was normalized by down-sampling every dataset to the size of the smallest sample. In repertoire overlap clustering, CDR3 amino acid sequences, but not nucleotide sequences, were matched to correct batch-related cross-sample contamination. TCRdb reworked the public reads: Q25 trimming with fastp, MiXCR clone assembly, productive beta chains retained. CDR3 protein duplicates are merged, each entry listing the most common genes and DNA. These V and J calls originate from TCRdb's pipeline instead of the authors' own analysis. The sample table contains about 820,000 distinct CDR3 sequences; only one count was recorded for 53% of them. The top ten clones comprise approximately 4.5% of the sample.

TCR beta repertoires were profiled from peripheral blood of approximately 13 young patients with multiple sclerosis to demonstrate the VDJtools post-analysis software. Multiple sclerosis patients were children and adolescents aged about 6 to 17 years. What the research found in general, with its limitations: Compared with controls, multiple sclerosis patients had significantly lower normalized Chao1 diversity, a finding suggesting substantial peripheral T-cell clonal expansion. The multiple sclerosis patient group was slightly younger than the control group. Significantly higher frequencies in patients than in controls were found for about 5 TRBV segments, including TRBV5-6, TRBV5-1 and TRBV20-1. Direct clustering with F measure showed strong co-clustering of samples prepared in the same batch, prompting a batch-effect correction.

Inclusive of the bounding cysteine and phenylalanine, the CDR3 is 14 residues long. The sequence is cut down to CDR3 DNA, 42 bases in frame from base 1. As encoded in the germline V gene, CDR1 is SNHLY while CDR2 is FYNNEI. Compared with germline, V lacks 5 bases and J lacks 5 bases; bases without a gene match: 8. The sequence is built from TRBV2 and TRBJ1-1; TRBD1 lines up with 7 middle nucleotides. What was sequenced was blood. This clonotype originated in a girl aged 5 to 17 with multiple sclerosis. At the DNA level, the sequence is TGTGCCAGCAGTCGGTATAGGGGGCTGACTGAAGCTTTCTTT. Its protein is CASSRYRGLTEAFF.